Listed below are T cell receptor beta chains from one sample, sequenced in a study of blood T cell repertoires in COVID-19. Profiling relied on immunoSEQ multiplex PCR, and the TCRdb table lists in-frame clones only, not all of them. Among approximately 25,000 clones listed, under 90% were seen once. Sequencing was performed on peripheral blood. Every receptor here comes from a woman aged 80 or older with acute or convalescent COVID-19. Each CDR3 is given with its conserved first and last residue. The D gene is left open where the match is weak. Clone sizes are given selectively: once, few, many, or a class where the clone is expanded.

d_call	v_call	clone_size	j_call	cdr3_nt	cdr3_aa
.	TRBV7-9	.	TRBJ2-5	TGTGCCAGCAGCTTAATTAAAGGCGGGCAAGAGACCCAGTACTTC	CASSLIKGGQETQYF
.	TRBV9	many	TRBJ1-3	TGTGCCAGCAGCGTAGCTCCGGGGGTGGGAAACACCATATATTTT	CASSVAPGVGNTIYF
TRBD1	TRBV29-1	.	TRBJ2-5	TGCAGCGCCCAGGGACAGGGGAGGTCAGAGACCCAGTACTTC	CSAQGQGRSETQYF
TRBD1	TRBV4-3	.	TRBJ2-1	TGCGCCAGCAGCCAAGATTCTACAGGGGGCGGAGGGATTGAGCAGTTCTTC	CASSQDSTGGGGIEQFF
.	TRBV2	.	TRBJ2-1	TGTGCCAGCAGTGTTATTGAGCAGTTCTTC	CASSVIEQFF
.	TRBV5-1	once	TRBJ2-7	TGCGCCAGCAGCTGGGTGGACGGGACTTCCTACGAGCAGTACTTC	CASSWVDGTSYEQYF
TRBD2	TRBV19	.	TRBJ2-7	TGTGCCAGTAGCCCGGGACTAGCGGGATTTGGCGAGCAGTACTTC	CASSPGLAGFGEQYF
TRBD1	TRBV6-5	once	TRBJ2-7	TGTGCCAGCAGTTACGACCGGGACAGGGGAACCTACGAGCAGTACTTC	CASSYDRDRGTYEQYF
.	TRBV15	.	TRBJ2-3	TGTGCCACCAGCAGACAGGGCTACACAGATACGCAGTATTTT	CATSRQGYTDTQYF
TRBD1	TRBV11-3	many	TRBJ1-2	TGTGCCAGCAGCTTAGGGTCGGGACAGGGAAAGGGCCCGAACTATGGCTACACCTTC	CASSLGSGQGKGPNYGYTF
.	TRBV19	.	TRBJ2-3	TGTGCCAGTAAATTGGGGGGTACGCAGTATTTT	CASKLGGTQYF
TRBD1	TRBV4-1	once	TRBJ1-5	TGCGCCAGCAGCCAGTCGGGACAGGGGCGAACTTATAGCAATCAGCCCCAGCATTTT	CASSQSGQGRTYSNQPQHF
TRBD2	TRBV5-4	.	TRBJ2-5	TGTGCCAGCAGCTACGGGGGGGGCCAAGAGACCCAGTACTTC	CASSYGGGQETQYF
.	TRBV24-1	.	TRBJ2-5	TGTGCCACCTCTTCGGACTCAGGGACCCAGTACTTC	CATSSDSGTQYF
TRBD1	TRBV6-5	.	TRBJ2-2	TGTGCCAGCAGTTACTCGAGACAGGGGGGCACCGGGGAGCTGTTTTTT	CASSYSRQGGTGELFF
TRBD2	TRBV9	.	TRBJ2-3	TGTGCCAGCAGCGTAGAGGCGGGGGTCGTCACAGATACGCAGTATTTT	CASSVEAGVVTDTQYF
.	TRBV30	.	TRBJ1-5	TGTGCCTGGAGTGGGGGCGACAATCAGCCCCAGCATTTT	CAWSGGDNQPQHF
.	TRBV5-1	.	TRBJ1-1	TGCGCCAGCAGCAGACGAGACCACGGGATGAACACTGAAGCTTTCTTT	CASSRRDHGMNTEAFF
.	TRBV7-3	.	TRBJ2-3	TGTGCCAGCAGCCCCAAATCTAGTTCCACAGATACGCAGTATTTT	CASSPKSSSTDTQYF
.	TRBV18	.	TRBJ1-5	TGTGCCAGCTCACGCACAGGAGATCAGCCCCAGCATTTT	CASSRTGDQPQHF
.	TRBV5-1	.	TRBJ2-6	TGCGCCAGCAGCTTGGTAACAGTCGGGGCCAACGTCCTGACTTTC	CASSLVTVGANVLTF
TRBD1	TRBV7-2	.	TRBJ1-2	TGTGCCAGCAGCTTAGGACAGGGAAACTATGGCTACACCTTC	CASSLGQGNYGYTF
TRBD2	TRBV7-2	.	TRBJ2-7	TGTGCCAGCAGCCTTGCGACTAGCGGGAGTGGCTACGAGCAGTACTTC	CASSLATSGSGYEQYF
TRBD2	TRBV6-5	.	TRBJ2-3	TGTGCCAGCAGCATAGCGGGAGGTACAGATACGCAGTATTTT	CASSIAGGTDTQYF
.	TRBV19	.	TRBJ1-1	TGTGCCAGTAGTATGGGCCAGGTGAACACTGAAGCTTTCTTT	CASSMGQVNTEAFF
.	TRBV29-1	.	TRBJ2-2	TGCAGCGTTGGGCCCTCCCCTAACACCGGGGAGCTGTTTTTT	CSVGPSPNTGELFF
.	TRBV4-3	.	TRBJ2-5	TGCGCCAGCAGCCAAGATCTCAGGATGACGGAGACCCAGTACTTC	CASSQDLRMTETQYF
TRBD2	TRBV2	.	TRBJ2-5	TGTGCCAGCTCCGGGGCGGGACTAGCGGACCAAGAGACCCAGTACTTC	CASSGAGLADQETQYF
.	TRBV15	.	TRBJ2-1	TGTGCCACCAGCAATAGCTACAGGGGGGGAGAGCAGTTCTTC	CATSNSYRGGEQFF
TRBD2	TRBV24-1	.	TRBJ2-5	TGTGCCACCGGACCGGGACAAATCCATAGCGGGAGGGAGACCCAGTACTTC	CATGPGQIHSGRETQYF
.	TRBV9	.	TRBJ2-2	TGTGCCAGCAGCGTAGGGCGGCGAACCGGGGAGCTGTTTTTT	CASSVGRRTGELFF
.	TRBV28	few	TRBJ1-1	TGTGCCAGCAGTTTAGCTCGCACAGGGACCACTGAAGCTTTCTTT	CASSLARTGTTEAFF
.	TRBV11-2	.	TRBJ2-7	TGTGCCAGCAGCTTGCATACCGGGAACTACGAGCAGTACTTC	CASSLHTGNYEQYF
TRBD2	TRBV7-9	.	TRBJ2-5	TGTGCCAGCAGCCTAGGACTAGCGGGAGGGCCAGGGGAGACCCAGTACTTC	CASSLGLAGGPGETQYF
.	TRBV11-2	few	TRBJ2-3	TGTGCCAGCAGCTTAGAGCCAGCGGTAGATACGCAGTATTTT	CASSLEPAVDTQYF
.	TRBV12-3/TRBV12-4	few	TRBJ2-1	TGTGCCAGCGGTCGGGGGGCGAGTGAGCAGTTCTTC	CASGRGASEQFF
TRBD1	TRBV11-2	.	TRBJ1-1	TGTGCCAGCAGCTTGGGGTACAGGGGGAACACTGAAGCTTTCTTT	CASSLGYRGNTEAFF
.	TRBV20-1	.	TRBJ2-2	TGCAGTGTTAGTGGTAGGGGCAGCACCGGGGAGCTGTTTTTT	CSVSGRGSTGELFF
.	TRBV4-1	.	TRBJ1-6	TGCGCCAGCAGCCGAGACAATCTCGACAGGTTCGACTCCTATAATTCACCCCTCCACTTT	CASSRDNLDRFDSYNSPLHF
.	TRBV28	few	TRBJ1-3	TGTGCCAGCAGGCTAGGACAGGGAAACACCATATATTTT	CASRLGQGNTIYF
TRBD1	TRBV10-3	.	TRBJ1-1	TGTGCCATCAGTTCGGGACAGGGGAACACTGAAGCTTTCTTT	CAISSGQGNTEAFF
TRBD1	TRBV30	.	TRBJ2-2	TGTGCCTGGATTAGACAGGGGCCCAACACCGGGGAGCTGTTTTTT	CAWIRQGPNTGELFF
TRBD1	TRBV11-2	.	TRBJ1-1	TGTGCCAGCAGCCCGGACAGGGCCGGTGGTGAAGCTTTCTTT	CASSPDRAGGEAFF
TRBD1	TRBV29-1	few	TRBJ1-6	TGCAGCGTGGGACAGGGGATGGGTTCACCCCTCCACTTT	CSVGQGMGSPLHF
.	TRBV9	.	TRBJ1-2	TGTGCCAGCAGCCGGGATACTAACTATGGCTACACCTTC	CASSRDTNYGYTF
TRBD2	TRBV9	.	TRBJ2-5	TGTGCCAGCAGCGTTGGGACTAGCGGGGGGGTCCAAGAGACCCAGTACTTC	CASSVGTSGGVQETQYF
TRBD1	TRBV19	.	TRBJ1-1	TGTGCCAGTACCTATCGGGACAGGGGGAACACTGAAGCTTTCTTT	CASTYRDRGNTEAFF
TRBD1	TRBV6-5	.	TRBJ2-3	TGTGCCAGCAGCCGGACAGGGGAGAGCACAGATACGCAGTATTTT	CASSRTGESTDTQYF
.	TRBV6-5	.	TRBJ1-1	TGTGCCAGCAGAGACCTCGTGCCCGGGTACACTGAAGCTTTCTTT	CASRDLVPGYTEAFF
TRBD2	TRBV10-3	.	TRBJ2-7	TGTGCCATCAGGCCCCTAGCGGGAGTAGGGGAGCAGTACTTC	CAIRPLAGVGEQYF
TRBD1	TRBV28	.	TRBJ2-1	TGTGCCAGCAGGACGGGACAGAGCAACAATGAGCAGTTCTTC	CASRTGQSNNEQFF
TRBD2	TRBV28	.	TRBJ2-5	TGTGCCAGCAGTTTCATGAGCGGGGGGCAAGAGACCCAGTACTTC	CASSFMSGGQETQYF
TRBD1	TRBV5-6	.	TRBJ1-2	TGTGCCAGCAGCTTGGGCGGACAGGGGACCTATGGCTACACCTTC	CASSLGGQGTYGYTF
.	TRBV18	.	TRBJ1-3	TGTGCCAGCTCACCAATGCAGGGTGATGGGTCTGGAAACACCATATATTTT	CASSPMQGDGSGNTIYF